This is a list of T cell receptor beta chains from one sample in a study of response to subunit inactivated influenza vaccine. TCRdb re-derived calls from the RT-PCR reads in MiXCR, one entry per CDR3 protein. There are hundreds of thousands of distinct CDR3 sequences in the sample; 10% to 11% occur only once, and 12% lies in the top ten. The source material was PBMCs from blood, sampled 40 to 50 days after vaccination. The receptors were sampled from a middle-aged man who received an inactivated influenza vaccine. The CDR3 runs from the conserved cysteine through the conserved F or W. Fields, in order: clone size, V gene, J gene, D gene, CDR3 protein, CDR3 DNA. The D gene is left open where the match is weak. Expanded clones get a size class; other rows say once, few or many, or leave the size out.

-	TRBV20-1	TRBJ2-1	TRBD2	CSARDRTGLAGYNEQFF	TGCAGTGCTAGAGATCGCACCGGACTAGCGGGCTACAATGAGCAGTTCTTC
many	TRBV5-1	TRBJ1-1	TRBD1	CASSLTTYMDRNYTEAFF	TGCGCCAGCAGCTTGACCACCTACATGGACAGGAATTACACTGAAGCTTTCTTT
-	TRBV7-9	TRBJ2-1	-	CASSPGETYNEQFF	TGTGCCAGCAGTCCAGGGGAGACCTACAATGAGCAGTTCTTC
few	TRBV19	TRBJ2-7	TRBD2	CASSIDSGGTYEQYF	TGTGCCAGTAGTATCGATAGCGGGGGTACCTACGAGCAGTACTTC
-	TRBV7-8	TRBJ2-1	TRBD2	CASSLAGLAGAHEQFF	TGTGCCAGCAGCTTAGCCGGACTAGCGGGAGCTCATGAGCAGTTCTTC
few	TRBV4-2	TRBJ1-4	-	CASSRSTAPGEKLFF	TGTGCCAGCAGCCGTTCAACGGCCCCGGGCGAAAAACTGTTTTTT
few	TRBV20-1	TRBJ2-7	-	CSARTLLSYEQYF	TGCAGTGCTAGAACGTTGTTATCCTACGAGCAGTACTTC
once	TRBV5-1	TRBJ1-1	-	CAISLSGRGEAFF	TGCGCCATCAGCTTGTCAGGGAGAGGTGAAGCTTTCTTT
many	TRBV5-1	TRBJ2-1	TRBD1	CASSTTGAYNEQFF	TGCGCCAGCAGCACAACAGGGGCCTACAATGAGCAGTTCTTC
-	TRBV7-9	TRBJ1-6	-	CASSFGTRDSPLHF	TGTGCCAGCAGCTTTGGGACGAGGGATTCACCCCTCCACTTT
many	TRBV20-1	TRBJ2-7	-	CSASTYSYEQYF	TGCAGTGCTAGTACTTACTCCTACGAGCAGTACTTC
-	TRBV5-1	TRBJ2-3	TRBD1	CASSPGTGRDTQYF	TGCGCCAGCAGCCCGGGGACAGGGAGAGATACGCAGTATTTT
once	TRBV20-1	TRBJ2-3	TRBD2	CSASSLAGSPGSTDTQYF	TGCAGTGCTAGTTCCCTAGCGGGGAGCCCCGGCAGCACAGATACGCAGTATTTT
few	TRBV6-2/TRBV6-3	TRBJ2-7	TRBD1	CASRRQGWYEQYF	TGTGCCAGCAGAAGACAGGGGTGGTACGAGCAGTACTTC
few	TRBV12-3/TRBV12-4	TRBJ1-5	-	CASSLGTGISNQPQHF	TGTGCCAGCAGTTTAGGTACAGGGATTAGCAATCAGCCCCAGCATTTT
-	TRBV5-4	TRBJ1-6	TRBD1	CASSLRPQGTVLYNSPLHF	TGTGCCAGCAGCTTGCGCCCCCAGGGGACAGTCCTTTATAATTCACCCCTCCACTTT
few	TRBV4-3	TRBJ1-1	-	CASSPIPTAEAFF	TGCGCCAGCAGCCCGATCCCGACGGCTGAAGCTTTCTTT
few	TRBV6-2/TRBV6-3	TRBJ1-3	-	CASSYSYAAIRSGNTIYF	TGTGCCAGCAGTTACTCGTACGCAGCAATCCGCTCTGGAAACACCATATATTTT
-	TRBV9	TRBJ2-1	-	CASSLTPGLTNNEQFF	TGTGCCAGCAGCCTAACTCCGGGCCTAACCAACAATGAGCAGTTCTTC
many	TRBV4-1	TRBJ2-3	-	CASSQISDATDTQYF	TGCGCCAGCAGCCAGATATCGGACGCGACAGATACGCAGTATTTT
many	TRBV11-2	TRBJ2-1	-	CASSVRLREKQFF	TGTGCCAGCAGCGTACGGTTAAGGGAAAAGCAGTTCTTC
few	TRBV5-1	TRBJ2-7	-	CASSLGRGLSDEQYF	TGCGCCAGCAGCTTGGGCAGGGGTCTGAGCGACGAGCAGTACTTC
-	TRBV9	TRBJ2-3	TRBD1	CASSDGRTGDTDTQYF	TGTGCCAGCAGCGATGGACGGACAGGGGACACAGATACGCAGTATTTT
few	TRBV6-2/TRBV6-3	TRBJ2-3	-	CASQSFGSRTDTQYF	TGTGCCAGCCAAAGTTTCGGGTCTCGCACAGATACGCAGTATTTT
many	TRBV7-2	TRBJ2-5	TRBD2	CASSLYRGGLETQYF	TGTGCCAGCAGCTTATATCGGGGGGGCCTTGAGACCCAGTACTTC
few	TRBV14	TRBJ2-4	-	CASSQNRDPIRHF	TGTGCCAGCAGCCAAAACCGGGACCCCATTCGACACTTC
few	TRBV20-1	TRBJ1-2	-	CSARVLDGGYTF	TGCAGTGCTAGAGTACTGGATGGAGGCTACACCTTC
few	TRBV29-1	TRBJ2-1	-	CSVDPSASYNEQFF	TGCAGCGTTGATCCCAGCGCCTCCTACAATGAGCAGTTCTTC
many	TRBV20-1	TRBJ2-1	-	CSAAVTSRNEQFF	TGCAGTGCCGCCGTGACATCTCGCAATGAGCAGTTCTTC
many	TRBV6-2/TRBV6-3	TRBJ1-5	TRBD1	CASSYPTGTLGNQPQHF	TGTGCCAGCAGTTACCCGACAGGGACTTTGGGCAATCAGCCCCAGCATTTT
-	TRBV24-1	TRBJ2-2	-	CATSDFRVANTGELFF	TGTGCCACCAGTGATTTCAGGGTCGCGAACACCGGGGAGCTGTTTTTT
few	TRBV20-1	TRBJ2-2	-	CSARDATNTGELFF	TGCAGTGCTAGAGATGCGACGAACACCGGGGAGCTGTTTTTT